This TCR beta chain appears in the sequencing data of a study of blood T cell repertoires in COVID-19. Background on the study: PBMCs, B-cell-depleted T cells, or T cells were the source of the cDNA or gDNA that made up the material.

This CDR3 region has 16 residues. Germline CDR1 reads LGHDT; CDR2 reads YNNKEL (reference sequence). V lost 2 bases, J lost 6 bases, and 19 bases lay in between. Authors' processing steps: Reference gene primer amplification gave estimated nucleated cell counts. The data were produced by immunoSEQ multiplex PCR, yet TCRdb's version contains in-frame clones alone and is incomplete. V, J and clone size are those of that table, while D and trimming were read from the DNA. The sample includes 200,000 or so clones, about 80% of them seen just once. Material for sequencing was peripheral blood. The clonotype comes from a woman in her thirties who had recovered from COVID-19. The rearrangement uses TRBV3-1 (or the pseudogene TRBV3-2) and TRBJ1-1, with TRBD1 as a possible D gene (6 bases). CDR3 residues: CASSQRDLGGHAEAFF. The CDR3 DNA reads TGTGCCAGCAGCCAAAGGGACCTAGGGGGTCACGCTGAAGCTTTCTTT.